The clone carrying this T cell receptor beta chain was observed many times. Its specificity is unknown. Individual cDNA molecules each carried unique molecular identifiers attached by the library. The authors' processing: Samples had a median of 95,638 TCRs, ranging 23,224 to 690,600. One entry per CDR3 protein, called by TCRdb with MiXCR from the 5' RACE reads. The V and J calls follow TCRdb's processing rather than the paper's. The sample lists approximately 140,000 distinct CDR3 sequences, around 4.1% occurring once. The sample belongs to a study of human T cells and chemical hapten exposure. The wider study: Minor volume differences among pooled libraries chiefly drove per-sample TCR yield variation. Study-wide results and limits: Sensitizing with DPC caused no change in TCRs above 1 in 1000 frequency.

Germline V lookup: CDR1 SGHRS, CDR2 YFSETQ. The CDR3 has 18 residues. J was trimmed by 0 bases and V by 4 bases; bases with no gene match: 14. Unfractionated whole blood yielded total RNA. The rearrangement joins TRBV5-1 to TRBJ2-3; 7 bases fit TRBD1. This clonotype originated in a female donor in good health. CDR3 nucleotide sequence: TGCGCCAGCAGCCGCCCCGGGACAGAGACTTCTAGCACAGATACGCAGTATTTT. Residues: CASSRPGTETSSTDTQYF.